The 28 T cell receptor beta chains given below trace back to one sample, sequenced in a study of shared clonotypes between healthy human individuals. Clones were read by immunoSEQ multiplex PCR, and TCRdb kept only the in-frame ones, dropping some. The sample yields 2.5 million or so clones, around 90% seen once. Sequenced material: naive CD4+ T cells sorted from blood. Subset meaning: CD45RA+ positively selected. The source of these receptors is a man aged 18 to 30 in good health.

CDR3 DNA sequence: TGTGCCAGCAGTGAACGGGCGGGGGGGTCTACTAGCACAGATACGCAGTATTTT. Translated, it gives CASSERAGGSTSTDTQYF. The V call is TRBV6-1, the J call TRBJ2-3, with 9 bases that match TRBD2. This CDR3 region has 18 residues. The germline V gene encodes CDR1 MNHNS and CDR2 SASEGT. Trimming cost V 2 bases and J 0 bases; bases outside gene matches: 9.

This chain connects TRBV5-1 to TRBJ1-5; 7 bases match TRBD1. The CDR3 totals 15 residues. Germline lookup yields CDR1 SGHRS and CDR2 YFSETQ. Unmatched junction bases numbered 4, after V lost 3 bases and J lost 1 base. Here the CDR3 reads CASSWDSSSNQPQHF. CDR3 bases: TGCGCCAGCAGCTGGGACAGCTCGAGCAATCAGCCCCAGCATTTT. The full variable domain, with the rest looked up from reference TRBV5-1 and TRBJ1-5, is KAGVTQTPRYLIKTRGQQVTLSCSPISGHRSVSWYQQTPGQGLQFLFEYFSETQRNKGNFPGRFSGRQFSNSRSEMNVSTLELGDSALYLCASSWDSSSNQPQHFGDGTRLSIL.

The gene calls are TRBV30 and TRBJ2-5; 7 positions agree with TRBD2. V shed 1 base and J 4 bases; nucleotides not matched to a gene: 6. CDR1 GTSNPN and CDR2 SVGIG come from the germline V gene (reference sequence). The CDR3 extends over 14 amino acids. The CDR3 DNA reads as TGTGCCTGGAGTGCGACTAGCCCTCCAGAGACCCAGTACTTC. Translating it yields CAWSATSPPETQYF.

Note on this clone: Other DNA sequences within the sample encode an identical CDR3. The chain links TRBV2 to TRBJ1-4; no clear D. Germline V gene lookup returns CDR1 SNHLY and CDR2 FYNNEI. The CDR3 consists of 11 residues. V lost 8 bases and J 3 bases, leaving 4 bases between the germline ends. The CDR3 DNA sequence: TGTGCCAGCTCTCCTAATGAAAAACTGTTTTTT. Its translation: CASSPNEKLFF.

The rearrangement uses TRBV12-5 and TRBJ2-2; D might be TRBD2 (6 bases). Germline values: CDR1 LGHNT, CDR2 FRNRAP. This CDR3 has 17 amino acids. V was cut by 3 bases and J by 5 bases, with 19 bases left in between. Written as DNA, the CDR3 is TGTGCTAGTGGTTTCCCCCCTTGGAGCCGGGGGACCGGGGAGCTGTTTTTT. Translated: CASGFPPWSRGTGELFF.

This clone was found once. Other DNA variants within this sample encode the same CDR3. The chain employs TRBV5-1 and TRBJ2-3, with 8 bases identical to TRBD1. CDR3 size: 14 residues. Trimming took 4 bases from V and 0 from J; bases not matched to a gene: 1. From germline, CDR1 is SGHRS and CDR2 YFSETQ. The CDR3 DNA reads TGCGCCAGCAGCCGGACAGGGAGCACAGATACGCAGTATTTT. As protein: CASSRTGSTDTQYF.

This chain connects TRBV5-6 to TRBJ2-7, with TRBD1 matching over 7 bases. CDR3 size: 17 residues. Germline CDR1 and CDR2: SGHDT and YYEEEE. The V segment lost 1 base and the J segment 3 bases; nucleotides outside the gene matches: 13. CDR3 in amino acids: CASSLQLGRQGHYEQYF. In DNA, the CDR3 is TGTGCCAGCAGCTTGCAGTTGGGCCGACAGGGACACTACGAGCAGTACTTC. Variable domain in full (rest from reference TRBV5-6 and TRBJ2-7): DAGVTQSPTHLIKTRGQQVTLRCSPKSGHDTVSWYQQALGQGPQFIFQYYEEEERQRGNFPDRFSGHQFPNYSSELNVNALLLGDSALYLCASSLQLGRQGHYEQYFGPGTRLTVT.

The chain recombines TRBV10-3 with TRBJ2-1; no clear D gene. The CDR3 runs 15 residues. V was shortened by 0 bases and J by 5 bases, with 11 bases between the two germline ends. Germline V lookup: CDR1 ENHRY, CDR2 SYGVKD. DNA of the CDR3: TGTGCCATCAGTGAGTCGTTTAGCAAAGACAATGAGCAGTTCTTC. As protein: CAISESFSKDNEQFF.

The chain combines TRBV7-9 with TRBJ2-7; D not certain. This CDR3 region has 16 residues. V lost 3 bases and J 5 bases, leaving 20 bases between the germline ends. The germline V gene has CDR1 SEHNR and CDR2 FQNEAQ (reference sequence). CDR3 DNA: TGTGCCAGCAGCTTCGGCCTAAGAAGCAGGTTCGACGAGCAGTACTTC. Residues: CASSFGLRSRFDEQYF.

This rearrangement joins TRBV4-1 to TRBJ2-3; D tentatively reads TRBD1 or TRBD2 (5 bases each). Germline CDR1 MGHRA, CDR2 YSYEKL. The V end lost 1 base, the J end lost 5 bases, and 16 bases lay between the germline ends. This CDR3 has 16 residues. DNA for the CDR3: TGCGCCAGCAGCCAAGGGGGGACCACAGGAGGAGATACGCAGTATTTT. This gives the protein CASSQGGTTGGDTQYF.

CDR3 nucleotide sequence: TGTGCCAGCAGCTCCGGGACTACCCCACCAGATACGCAGTATTTT. It specifies CASSSGTTPPDTQYF. V and J are TRBV7-2 and TRBJ2-3; TRBD2 matches at 7 bases. Germline V gene data show CDR1 as SGHTA and CDR2 as FQGNSA. The CDR3 length is 15 residues. The ends lost 4 bases at V and 4 bases at J; junction bases unmatched: 8. Complete variable domain (other parts from reference TRBV7-2 and TRBJ2-3): GAGVSQSPSNKVTEKGKDVELRCDPISGHTALYWYRQSLGQGLEFLIYFQGNSAPDKSGLPSDRFSAERTGGSVSTLTIQRTQQEDSAVYLCASSSGTTPPDTQYFGPGTRLTVL.

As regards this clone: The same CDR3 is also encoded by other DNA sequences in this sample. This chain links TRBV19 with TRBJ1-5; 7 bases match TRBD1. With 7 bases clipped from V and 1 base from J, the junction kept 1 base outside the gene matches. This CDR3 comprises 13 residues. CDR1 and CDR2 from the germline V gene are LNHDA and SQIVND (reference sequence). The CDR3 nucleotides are TGTGCCAGTACAGGGGGAAGCAATCAGCCCCAGCATTTT. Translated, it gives CASTGGSNQPQHF. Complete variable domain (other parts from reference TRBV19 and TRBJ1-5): DGGITQSPKYLFRKEGQNVTLSCEQNLNHDAMYWYRQDPGQGLRLIYYSQIVNDFQKGDIAEGYSVSREKKESFPLTVTSAQKNPTAFYLCASTGGSNQPQHFGDGTRLSIL.

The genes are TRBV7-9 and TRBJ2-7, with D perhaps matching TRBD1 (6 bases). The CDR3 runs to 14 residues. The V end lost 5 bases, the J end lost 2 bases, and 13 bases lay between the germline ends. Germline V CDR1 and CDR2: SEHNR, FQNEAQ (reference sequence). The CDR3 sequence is CASSPGQTTYEQYF. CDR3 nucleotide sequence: TGTGCCAGCAGCCCTGGACAGACTACCTACGAGCAGTACTTC.

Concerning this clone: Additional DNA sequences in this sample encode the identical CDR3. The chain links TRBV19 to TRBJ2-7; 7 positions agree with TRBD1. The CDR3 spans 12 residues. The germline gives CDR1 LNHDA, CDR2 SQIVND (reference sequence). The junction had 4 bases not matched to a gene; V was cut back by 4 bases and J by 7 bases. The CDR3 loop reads CASSTQGYEQYF. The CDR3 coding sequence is TGTGCCAGTAGTACACAGGGGTATGAGCAGTACTTC.

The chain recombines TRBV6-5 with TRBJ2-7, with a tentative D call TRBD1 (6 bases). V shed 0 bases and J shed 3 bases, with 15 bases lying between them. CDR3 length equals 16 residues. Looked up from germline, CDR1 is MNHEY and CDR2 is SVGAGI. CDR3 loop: CASSYSPFGRGYEQYF. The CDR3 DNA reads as TGTGCCAGCAGTTACTCGCCGTTCGGCAGGGGCTACGAGCAGTACTTC.

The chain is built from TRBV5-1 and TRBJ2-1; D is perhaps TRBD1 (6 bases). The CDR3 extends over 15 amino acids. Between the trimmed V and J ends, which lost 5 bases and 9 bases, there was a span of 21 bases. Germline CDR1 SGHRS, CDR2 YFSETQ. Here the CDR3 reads CASRFRDTTKGEQFF. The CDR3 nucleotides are TGCGCCAGCAGATTTCGGGACACTACTAAGGGTGAGCAGTTCTTC. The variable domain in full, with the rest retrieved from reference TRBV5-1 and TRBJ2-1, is KAGVTQTPRYLIKTRGQQVTLSCSPISGHRSVSWYQQTPGQGLQFLFEYFSETQRNKGNFPGRFSGRQFSNSRSEMNVSTLELGDSALYLCASRFRDTTKGEQFFGPGTRLTVL.

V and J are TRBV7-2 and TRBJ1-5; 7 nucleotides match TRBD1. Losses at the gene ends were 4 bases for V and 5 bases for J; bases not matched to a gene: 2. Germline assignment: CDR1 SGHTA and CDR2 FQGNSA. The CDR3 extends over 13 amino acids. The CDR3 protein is CASSSDRDQPQHF. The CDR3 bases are TGTGCCAGCAGCTCCGACAGGGATCAGCCCCAGCATTTT.

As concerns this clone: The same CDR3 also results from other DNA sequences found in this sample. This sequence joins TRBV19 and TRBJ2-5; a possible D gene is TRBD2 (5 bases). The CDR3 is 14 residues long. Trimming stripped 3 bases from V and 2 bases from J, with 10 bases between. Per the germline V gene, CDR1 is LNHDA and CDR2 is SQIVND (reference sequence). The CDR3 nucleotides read TGTGCCAGTAGTATGGGCGGGCTTCAAGAGACCCAGTACTTC. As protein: CASSMGGLQETQYF. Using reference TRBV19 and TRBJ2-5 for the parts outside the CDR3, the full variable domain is DGGITQSPKYLFRKEGQNVTLSCEQNLNHDAMYWYRQDPGQGLRLIYYSQIVNDFQKGDIAEGYSVSREKKESFPLTVTSAQKNPTAFYLCASSMGGLQETQYFGPGTRLLVL.

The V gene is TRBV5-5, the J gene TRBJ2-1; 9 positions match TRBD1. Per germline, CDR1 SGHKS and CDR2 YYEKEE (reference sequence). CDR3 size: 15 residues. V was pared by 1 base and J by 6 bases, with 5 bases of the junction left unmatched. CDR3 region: CASSLTGGRGNEQFF. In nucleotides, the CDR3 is TGTGCCAGCAGCTTGACAGGGGGCCGGGGCAATGAGCAGTTCTTC.

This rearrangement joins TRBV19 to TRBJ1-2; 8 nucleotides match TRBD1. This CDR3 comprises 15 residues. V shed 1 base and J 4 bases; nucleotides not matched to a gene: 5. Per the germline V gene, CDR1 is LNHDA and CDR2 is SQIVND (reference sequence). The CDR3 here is CASSIGGTGGYGYTF. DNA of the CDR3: TGTGCCAGTAGTATAGGAGGGACAGGAGGCTATGGCTACACCTTC. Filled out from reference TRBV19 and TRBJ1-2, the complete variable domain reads DGGITQSPKYLFRKEGQNVTLSCEQNLNHDAMYWYRQDPGQGLRLIYYSQIVNDFQKGDIAEGYSVSREKKESFPLTVTSAQKNPTAFYLCASSIGGTGGYGYTFGSGTRLTVV.

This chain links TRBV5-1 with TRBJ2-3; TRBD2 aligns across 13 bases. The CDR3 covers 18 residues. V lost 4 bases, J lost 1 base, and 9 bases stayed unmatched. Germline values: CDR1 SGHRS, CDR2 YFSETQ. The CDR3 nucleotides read TGCGCCAGCAGCCTCGGGACTAGCGGGAACTGGGGCACAGATACGCAGTATTTT. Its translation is CASSLGTSGNWGTDTQYF.

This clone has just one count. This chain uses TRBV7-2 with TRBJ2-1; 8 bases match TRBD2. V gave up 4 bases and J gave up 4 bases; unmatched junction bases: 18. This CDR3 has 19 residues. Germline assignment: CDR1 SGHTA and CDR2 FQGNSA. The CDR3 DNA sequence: TGTGCCAGCAGCTCCAAAACCAAAACGTCCCAGCGGGAGTACAATGAGCAGTTCTTC. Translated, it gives CASSSKTKTSQREYNEQFF.

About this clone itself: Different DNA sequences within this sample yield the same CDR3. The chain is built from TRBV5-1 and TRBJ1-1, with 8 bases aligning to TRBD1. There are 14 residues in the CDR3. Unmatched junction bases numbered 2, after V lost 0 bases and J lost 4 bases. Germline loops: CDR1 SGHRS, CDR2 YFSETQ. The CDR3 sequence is CASSLAQGGTEAFF. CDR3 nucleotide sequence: TGCGCCAGCAGCTTGGCACAGGGGGGCACTGAAGCTTTCTTT.

CDR3 region: CTSSQDRQGPFYEQYF. CDR3 in DNA: TGCACCAGCAGCCAAGATCGACAGGGCCCTTTCTACGAGCAGTACTTC. The V gene is TRBV1, the J gene TRBJ2-7; the table gives TRBD1 as D, unverified against the DNA. TRBV1 is a pseudogene. The CDR3 contains 16 residues.

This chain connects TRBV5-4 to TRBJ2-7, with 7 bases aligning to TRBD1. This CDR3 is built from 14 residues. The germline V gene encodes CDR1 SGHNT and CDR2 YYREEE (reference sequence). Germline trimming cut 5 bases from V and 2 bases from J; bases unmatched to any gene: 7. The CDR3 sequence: CASSLGQATYEQYF. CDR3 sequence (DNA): TGTGCCAGCAGTCTTGGACAGGCCACCTACGAGCAGTACTTC.

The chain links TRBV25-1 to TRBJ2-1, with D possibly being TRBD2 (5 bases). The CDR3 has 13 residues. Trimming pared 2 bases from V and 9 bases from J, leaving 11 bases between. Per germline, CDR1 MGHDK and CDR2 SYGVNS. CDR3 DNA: TGTGCCAGCAGTGAACCTAGCTCGAGTGAGCAGTTCTTC. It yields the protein CASSEPSSSEQFF.

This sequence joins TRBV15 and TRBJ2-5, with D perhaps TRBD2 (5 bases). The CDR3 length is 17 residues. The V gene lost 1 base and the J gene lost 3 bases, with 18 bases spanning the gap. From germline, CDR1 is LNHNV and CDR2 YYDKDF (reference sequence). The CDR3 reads CATSRALASFQEETQYF. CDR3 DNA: TGTGCCACCAGCAGAGCCCTAGCCAGCTTCCAAGAAGAGACCCAGTACTTC.

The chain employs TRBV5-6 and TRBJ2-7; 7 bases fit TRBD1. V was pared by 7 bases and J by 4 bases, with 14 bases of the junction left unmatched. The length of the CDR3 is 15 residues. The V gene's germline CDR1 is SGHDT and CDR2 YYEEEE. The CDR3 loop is CASSSDRLSVYEQYF. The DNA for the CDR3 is TGTGCCAGCTCCTCGGACAGGCTCTCTGTGTACGAGCAGTACTTC.